The T cell receptor (beta chain) described here comes from a study of control samples from healthy donors and cancer patients (dated by TCRdb to about 2020). V loses 6 bases of germline sequence and J loses 9 bases, and the interval between the two ends is 18 bases. The germline V gene provides CDR1 MNHEY and CDR2 SVGAGI. Its CDR3 holds 15 amino acids, cysteine through phenylalanine. The sequence is cut down to CDR3 DNA, 45 bases in frame from base 1. Receptors were amplified or captured by the immunoSEQ multiplex PCR assay. TCRdb took over this immuneACCESS table, retaining in-frame rearrangements with V and J assigned. Such tables are incomplete; in checked studies, under half of the missing clones stem from an unresolved V gene, and the remainder is unexplained. This sample comprises about 410,000 clones, 75% to 95% of them detected only once. More than 6% of the sample comes from the top ten.

Turning to this clone: Its antigen is not yet known. Per-nucleotide qualities are absent, and no much larger clonotype sits a single base away.

This clonotype was sampled from a man between 35 and 55 years old with head and neck cancer. The sequenced sample was PBMCs. The receptor chain draws on TRBV6-5 and TRBJ1-6; TRBD1 is possibly the D segment (5 matching bases). The CDR3 region: CASSRPQGIGSPLHF. The DNA reads as follows: TGTGCCAGCAGCCGACCTCAGGGTATTGGTTCACCCCTCCACTTT.